The 12 T cell receptor beta chains in this list originate from one sample, sequenced in a study of neurological immune-mediated disorders. Using its own MiXCR run on the 5' RACE reads, TCRdb lists one record per CDR3 protein. The repertoire consists of 80,000 or so distinct CDR3 sequences, with approximately 10% occurring once and the leading ten covering about 1.8%. The sample consisted of PBMCs. The receptors were sampled from a man in his forties or fifties in good health.

This clonotype was seen ten or more times. The chain uses TRBV3-1 and TRBJ2-7; 7 nucleotides match TRBD1. The germline gives CDR1 LGHDT, CDR2 YNNKEL (reference sequence). The CDR3 is made up of 15 amino acids. Losses at the gene ends were 4 bases for V and 5 bases for J; bases not matched to a gene: 11. CDR3 bases: TGTGCCAGCAGCCCCCGGGACAGCCGAGGGGACGAGCAGTACTTC. This sequence encodes CASSPRDSRGDEQYF.

This clonotype was counted ten times or more. The gene calls are TRBV25-1 and TRBJ2-3; D possibly corresponds to TRBD2 (6 bases). Germline CDR1 is MGHDK and CDR2 is SYGVNS. The germline V and J ends were trimmed by 2 bases and 1 base, with 7 bases remaining between them. The CDR3 is 14 residues long. The CDR3 loop is CASSEGTGTDTQYF. The CDR3 bases are TGTGCCAGCAGTGAAGGGACTGGCACAGATACGCAGTATTTT.

This clonotype was detected ten times or more. The chain uses TRBV12-3 or TRBV12-4 and TRBJ1-5; the D gene is possibly TRBD1 (5 bases). The CDR3 is 17 amino acids. Trimming left V 3 bases short and J 1 base short, with 16 bases between. For the CDR3, the DNA is TGTGCCAGCAGTTTCGTCGTCGGACAAGGAAGCAATCAGCCCCAGCATTTT. Protein: CASSFVVGQGSNQPQHF.

In this sample, this clonotype turned up many times. This rearrangement joins TRBV27 to TRBJ2-2, with D unresolved. The CDR3 extends over 13 amino acids. Germline values: CDR1 MNHEY, CDR2 SMNVEV (reference sequence). Trimming pared 3 bases from V and 5 bases from J, leaving 7 bases between. The CDR3 region is CASSFLGTGELFF. In nucleotides, the CDR3 is TGTGCCAGCAGTTTTCTGGGAACCGGGGAGCTGTTTTTT.

This clonotype was detected ten times or more. The rearrangement links TRBV5-5 to TRBJ1-2, with 7 bases that match TRBD1. Germline V gene sequence: CDR1 SGHKS, CDR2 YYEKEE (reference sequence). J lost 0 bases, V lost 0 bases, and 2 bases had no gene match. CDR3 length: 15 amino acids. As DNA, the CDR3 is TGTGCCAGCAGCTTGGAGGGACAGTCTAACTATGGCTACACCTTC. The encoded protein is CASSLEGQSNYGYTF.

This clonotype has a count of ten or more. The chain joins TRBV7-8 to TRBJ2-7; either TRBD1 or TRBD2 may fit D (6 bases each). V shed 5 bases and J shed 7 bases, with 18 bases lying between them. The CDR3 length is 14 residues. CDR1 is SGHVS and CDR2 is FQNEAQ in the germline V gene. The CDR3 DNA sequence: TGTGCCAGCAGCATCTCCCCAGGGGCGGGGGAGCAGTACTTC. The encoded protein is CASSISPGAGEQYF.

Ten or more counts support this clonotype. The CDR3 loop reads CASSLDGFEQYF. The CDR3 nucleotides are TGCGCCAGCAGCTTAGATGGCTTCGAGCAGTACTTC. The chain is built from TRBV5-1 and TRBJ2-7, with D unclear. The length of the CDR3 is 12 residues. Germline CDR1 and CDR2: SGHRS and YFSETQ. Trimming left V 2 bases short and J 6 bases short, with 9 bases between.

This clonotype has ten or more counts. V is TRBV10-1 and J is TRBJ2-2; no reliable D call. The V gene lost 6 bases and the J gene lost 5 bases, with 13 bases spanning the gap. CDR3 length equals 14 residues. Germline V gives CDR1 WNHNN, CDR2 SYGVQD (reference sequence). The CDR3 here is CASRSSHRTGELFF. CDR3 coding DNA: TGCGCCAGCAGATCCTCGCATCGAACCGGGGAGCTGTTTTTT.

This clonotype was seen at least ten times. V and J are TRBV5-1 and TRBJ2-3; 10 bases map to TRBD2. Trimming cost V 2 bases and J 2 bases; bases outside gene matches: 2. The germline V gene encodes CDR1 SGHRS and CDR2 YFSETQ. CDR3 length: 15 residues. The CDR3 here is CASSFSGGYTDTQYF. The CDR3 nucleotides read TGCGCCAGCAGCTTTAGCGGGGGGTACACAGATACGCAGTATTTT.

This clonotype was found many times. The rearrangement joins TRBV21-1 to TRBJ2-5. TRBV21-1 is deemed a pseudogene. The length of the CDR3 is 14 residues. The CDR3 protein is CASSSLTVQETQYF. The CDR3 DNA follows: TGTGCCAGCAGCAGCCTAACGGTACAAGAGACCCAGTACTTC.

This clonotype was counted at least ten times. This chain joins TRBV5-1 and TRBJ2-1, with 9 positions matching TRBD2. The CDR3 contains 16 residues. J was trimmed by 9 bases and V by 1 base; bases with no gene match: 11. Germline CDR1 and CDR2: SGHRS and YFSETQ. The CDR3, as DNA: TGCGCCAGCAGCTTGTCGGGGTTAGCGGGAGTCCCTGAGCAGTTCTTC. The encoded protein is CASSLSGLAGVPEQFF.

This clonotype was seen many times. The V and J genes are TRBV7-3 and TRBJ2-5; D possibly uses TRBD1 or TRBD2 (6 bases each). CDR3 length: 15 residues. Germline V gives CDR1 SGHTA, CDR2 FQGTGA. Trimming cost V 1 base and J 4 bases, with 13 bases left between them. The CDR3 protein is CASSLMGGWGETQYF. The DNA for the CDR3 is TGTGCCAGCAGCTTAATGGGGGGCTGGGGAGAGACCCAGTACTTC.